Following are 15 T cell receptor beta chains from one sample sequenced in a study of cytomegalovirus exposure and HLA in healthy donors. PCR used 60 Vbeta primers and 13 Jbeta primers. The method was immunoSEQ multiplex PCR; TCRdb's version includes in-frame clones alone and lacks a portion of them. Of about 140,000 clones in the sample, around 78% are singletons; the top ten hold over 2%. Sequencing was done on a sample of PBMCs. These TCRs come from a woman aged 18-29 years in good health and CMV-seropositive.

This chain links TRBV4-1 with TRBJ1-1, with D unresolved. The CDR3 totals 16 residues. V lost 0 bases and J 2 bases, leaving 13 bases between the germline ends. Germline CDR1 MGHRA, CDR2 YSYEKL. CDR3 region: CASSQDGARINTEAFF. In nucleotides, the CDR3 is TGCGCCAGCAGCCAAGATGGCGCCAGGATCAACACTGAAGCTTTCTTT.

This chain uses TRBV28 with TRBJ1-4; a possible D gene is TRBD1 (6 bases). V gave up 5 bases and J gave up 0 bases, with 13 bases separating them. The length of the CDR3 is 16 residues. Germline V gene sequence: CDR1 MDHEN, CDR2 SYDVKM. CDR3 nucleotides: TGTGCCAGCAGTAAGCAGGGGTTCGCAACTAATGAAAAACTGTTTTTT. It translates to CASSKQGFATNEKLFF.

V is TRBV5-1 and J is TRBJ2-1, with a tentative D call TRBD1 (6 bases). This CDR3 is built from 13 residues. Germline CDR1 is SGHRS and CDR2 is YFSETQ. Trimming cost V 2 bases and J 10 bases, with 13 bases left between them. CDR3 region: CASSFIPGTEQFF. As DNA, the CDR3 is TGCGCCAGCAGCTTTATACCGGGGACAGAGCAGTTCTTC.

The chain employs TRBV6-6 and TRBJ1-1, with TRBD1 identical over 8 bases. Germline trimming cut 7 bases from V and 4 bases from J; bases unmatched to any gene: 14. The CDR3 is made up of 16 amino acids. The germline gives CDR1 MNHNY, CDR2 SVGAGI (reference sequence). This CDR3 reads CASTLDRVRGLTEAFF. Written as DNA, the CDR3 is TGTGCCAGCACCCTGGACAGGGTGAGGGGACTCACTGAAGCTTTCTTT.

This sequence joins TRBV10-3 and TRBJ2-7; TRBD2 is a possible D gene (6 bases). Looked up from germline, CDR1 is ENHRY and CDR2 is SYGVKD. This CDR3 is built from 13 residues. With 2 bases removed from V and 6 bases from J, the gap between germline ends came to 11 bases. DNA of the CDR3: TGTGCCATCAGTGAGAGGGTGGGGGGCGAGCAGTACTTC. Translated: CAISERVGGEQYF.

The chain uses TRBV10-1 and TRBJ2-3; TRBD2 aligns across 11 bases. Germline V lookup: CDR1 WNHNN, CDR2 SYGVQD (reference sequence). With V trimmed by 6 bases and J by 5 bases, 4 bases remained unmatched. This CDR3 has 14 residues. The CDR3 here is CASSGLAGGDTQYF. The CDR3 DNA is TGCGCCAGCAGCGGTCTAGCGGGGGGAGATACGCAGTATTTT.

This chain joins TRBV7-9 and TRBJ1-1; D perhaps matches TRBD1 (5 bases). This CDR3 has 14 amino acids. From germline, CDR1 is SEHNR and CDR2 FQNEAQ (reference sequence). V was clipped by 7 bases and J by 1 base, with 13 bases between them. CDR3: CASIRGAPNTEAFF. In DNA form, the CDR3 reads TGTGCCAGCATCCGCGGGGCACCGAACACTGAAGCTTTCTTT.

As regards this clone: One end of the junction varies from germline; a read error may be responsible. The chain links TRBV2 to TRBJ2-6; a weak D match, TRBD1 (5 bases). Per the germline V gene, CDR1 is SNHLY and CDR2 is FYNNEI. This CDR3 comprises 14 residues. The CDR3 sequence: CASSSESGANGLTF. Here the CDR3 DNA reads TGTGCCAGCAGTTCCGAATCTGGGGCCAACGGCCTGACTTTC.

The J gene is TRBJ2-7, the V gene TRBV7-2; unclear D gene. Germline assignment: CDR1 SGHTA and CDR2 FQGNSA. V was shortened by 1 base and J by 0 bases, with 10 bases between the two germline ends. CDR3 length equals 15 residues. The CDR3 reads CASSLGHRSSYEQYF. The DNA of the CDR3 is TGTGCCAGCAGCTTAGGGCATAGGAGCTCCTACGAGCAGTACTTC.

This rearrangement joins TRBV18 to TRBJ1-2, with D tentatively TRBD1 (6 bases). CDR1 KGHSH and CDR2 LQKENI come from the germline V gene. Trimming cost V 5 bases and J 6 bases, with 16 bases left between them. The CDR3 has 14 residues. The CDR3 loop reads CASSDLGGADGYTF. The CDR3 DNA is TGTGCCAGCTCAGACCTCGGGGGGGCTGATGGCTACACCTTC.

The chain joins TRBV7-7 to TRBJ2-5, with 11 bases matching TRBD2. Unmatched junction bases numbered 6, after V lost 5 bases and J lost 4 bases. The length of the CDR3 is 15 residues. Looked up from germline, CDR1 is SSHAT and CDR2 is FNYEAQ (reference sequence). CDR3 in amino acids: CASSQLAGGLETQYF. The CDR3 DNA is TGTGCCAGCAGCCAATTAGCGGGGGGGTTAGAGACCCAGTACTTC.

J is TRBJ1-3 and V is TRBV30; D is perhaps TRBD1 (5 bases). Trimming cost V 6 bases and J 0 bases, with 15 bases left between them. CDR3 length: 15 amino acids. The germline gives CDR1 GTSNPN, CDR2 SVGIG (reference sequence). CDR3 DNA sequence: TGTGCCTGTGAGACAGTTCCTCACTCTGGAAACACCATATATTTT. Residues: CACETVPHSGNTIYF. Using reference TRBV30 and TRBJ1-3 for the parts outside the CDR3, the full variable domain is SQTIHQWPATLVQPVGSPLSLECTVEGTSNPNLYWYRQAAGRGLQLLFYSVGIGQISSEVPQNLSASRPQDRQFILSSKKLLLSDSGFYLCACETVPHSGNTIYFGEGSWLTVV.

The V call is TRBV19, the J call TRBJ1-5, with D unresolved. Germline loops: CDR1 LNHDA, CDR2 SQIVND (reference sequence). Trimming left V 7 bases short and J 4 bases short, with 8 bases between. This CDR3 is 12 amino acids long. The CDR3 nucleotides read TGTGCCAGTAAGGTACAGAATCAGCCCCAGCATTTT. Its translation: CASKVQNQPQHF.

This clone has more than one count but fewer than ten. The J gene is TRBJ2-7, the V gene TRBV5-4; TRBD1 is a possible D gene (6 bases). The CDR3 is 15 amino acids. V gave up 1 base and J gave up 5 bases, with 16 bases separating them. Germline assignment: CDR1 SGHNT and CDR2 YYREEE (reference sequence). The CDR3 sequence: CASSLIGQGIHEQYF. The CDR3 DNA is TGTGCCAGCAGCTTGATCGGGCAGGGGATCCACGAGCAGTACTTC.

This clone was picked up many times. The chain carries TRBV2 and TRBJ2-2; unclear D gene. Germline V lookup: CDR1 SNHLY, CDR2 FYNNEI. Between the trimmed V and J ends, which lost 5 bases and 3 bases, there was a span of 7 bases. The CDR3 has 13 residues. The CDR3 DNA sequence: TGTGCCAGCAGTACTTTATACACCGGGGAGCTGTTTTTT. It codes for CASSTLYTGELFF.